This record concerns one TCR beta chain sequence. This CDR3 is 14 amino acids long. Trimming cost V 3 bases and J 1 base, with 10 bases left between them. The data were obtained in a study of vaccination and CD4 T cells after COVID-19. Each CDR3 protein gets one entry after TCRdb re-called the PCR reads with MiXCR. This sample yields tens of thousands of distinct CDR3 sequences, of which approximately 51% are seen a single time; 0.8% to 1.2% belongs to the top ten. The source is a human donor who had recovered from COVID-19. Sequences were derived from CD4+ T cells from blood, sampled before SARS-CoV-2 vaccination. The V call is TRBV12-3 or TRBV12-4, the J call TRBJ2-7; D is perhaps TRBD1 (7 bases). The CDR3 here is CASSLSGGSYEQYF. CDR3 coding DNA: TGTGCCAGCAGTTTGTCAGGGGGGTCCTACGAGCAGTACTTC.